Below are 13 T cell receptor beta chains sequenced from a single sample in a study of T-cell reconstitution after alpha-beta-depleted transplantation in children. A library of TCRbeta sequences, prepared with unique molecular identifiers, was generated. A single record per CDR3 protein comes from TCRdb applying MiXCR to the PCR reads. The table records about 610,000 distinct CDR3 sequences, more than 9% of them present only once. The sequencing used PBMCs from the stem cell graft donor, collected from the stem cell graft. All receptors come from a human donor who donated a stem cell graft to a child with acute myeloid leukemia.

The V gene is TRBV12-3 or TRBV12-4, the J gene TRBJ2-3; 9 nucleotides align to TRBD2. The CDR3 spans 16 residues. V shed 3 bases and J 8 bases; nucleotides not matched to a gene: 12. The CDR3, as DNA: TGTGCCAGCAGTTTTGGGGGCGGGAGGGTCTCGGGTACGCAGTATTTT. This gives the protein CASSFGGGRVSGTQYF.

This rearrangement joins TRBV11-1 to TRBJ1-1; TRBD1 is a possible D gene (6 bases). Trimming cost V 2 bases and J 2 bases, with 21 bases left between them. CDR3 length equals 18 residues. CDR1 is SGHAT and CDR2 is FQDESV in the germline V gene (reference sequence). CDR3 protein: CASSLMTGGRFGNTEAFF. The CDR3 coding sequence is TGTGCCAGCAGCTTAATGACAGGAGGGAGATTCGGTAACACTGAAGCTTTCTTT.

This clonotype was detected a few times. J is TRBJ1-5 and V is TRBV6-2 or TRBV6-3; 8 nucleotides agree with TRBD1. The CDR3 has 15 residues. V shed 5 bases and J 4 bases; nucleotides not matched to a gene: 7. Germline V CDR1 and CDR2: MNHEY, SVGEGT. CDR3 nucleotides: TGTGCCAGCAGTCGGATTGGGACAGGTAATCAGCCCCAGCATTTT. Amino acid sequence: CASSRIGTGNQPQHF.

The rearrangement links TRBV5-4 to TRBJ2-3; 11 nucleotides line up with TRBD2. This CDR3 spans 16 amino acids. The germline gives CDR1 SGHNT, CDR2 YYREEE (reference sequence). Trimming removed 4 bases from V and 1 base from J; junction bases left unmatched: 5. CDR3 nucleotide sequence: TGTGCCAGCAGCAAGACTAGCGGGACGGGCACAGATACGCAGTATTTT. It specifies CASSKTSGTGTDTQYF. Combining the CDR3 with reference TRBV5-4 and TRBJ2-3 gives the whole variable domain ETGVTQSPTHLIKTRGQQVTLRCSSQSGHNTVSWYQQALGQGPQFIFQYYREEENGRGNFPPRFSGLQFPNYSSELNVNALELDDSALYLCASSKTSGTGTDTQYFGPGTRLTVL.

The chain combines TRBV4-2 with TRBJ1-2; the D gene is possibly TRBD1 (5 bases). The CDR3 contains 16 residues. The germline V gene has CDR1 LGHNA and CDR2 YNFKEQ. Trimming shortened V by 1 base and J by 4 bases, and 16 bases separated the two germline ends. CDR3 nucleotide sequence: TGTGCCAGCAGCCAAGTCGTGGACCGGGGGACCTATGGCTACACCTTC. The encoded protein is CASSQVVDRGTYGYTF.

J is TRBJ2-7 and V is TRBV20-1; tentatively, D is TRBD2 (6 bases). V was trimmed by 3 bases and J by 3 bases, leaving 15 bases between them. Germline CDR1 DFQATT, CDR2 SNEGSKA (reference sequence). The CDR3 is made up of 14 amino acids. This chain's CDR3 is CSASYVGGLYEQYF. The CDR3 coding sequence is TGCAGTGCTAGTTATGTGGGGGGACTCTACGAGCAGTACTTC.

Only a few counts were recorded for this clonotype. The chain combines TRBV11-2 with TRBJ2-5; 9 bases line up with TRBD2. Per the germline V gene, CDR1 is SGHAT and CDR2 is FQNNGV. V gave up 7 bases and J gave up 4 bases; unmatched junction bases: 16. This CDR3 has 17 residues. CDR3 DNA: TGTGCCAGCACCTCCCCGTGGGTAGCGGGAGCGGGAGAGACCCAGTACTTC. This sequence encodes CASTSPWVAGAGETQYF.

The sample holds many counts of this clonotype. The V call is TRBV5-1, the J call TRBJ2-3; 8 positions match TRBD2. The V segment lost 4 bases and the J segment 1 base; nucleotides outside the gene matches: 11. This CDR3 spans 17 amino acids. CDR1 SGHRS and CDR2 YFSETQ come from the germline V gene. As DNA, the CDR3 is TGCGCCAGCAGCATTTTACGAGGACTAGCAGGCACAGATACGCAGTATTTT. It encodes CASSILRGLAGTDTQYF.

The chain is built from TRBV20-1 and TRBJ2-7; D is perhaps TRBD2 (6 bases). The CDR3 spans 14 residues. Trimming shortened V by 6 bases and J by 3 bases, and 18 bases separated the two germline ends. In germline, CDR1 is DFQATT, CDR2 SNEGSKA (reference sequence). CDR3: CSAPADSGFYEQYF. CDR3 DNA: TGCAGTGCCCCAGCTGATAGCGGTTTCTACGAGCAGTACTTC.

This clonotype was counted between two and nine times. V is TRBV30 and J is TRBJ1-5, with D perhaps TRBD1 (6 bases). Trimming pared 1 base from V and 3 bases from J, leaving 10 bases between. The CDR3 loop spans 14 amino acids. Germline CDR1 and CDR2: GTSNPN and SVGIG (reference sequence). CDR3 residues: CAWSDGTPNQPQHF. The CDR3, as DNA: TGTGCCTGGAGTGACGGGACACCCAATCAGCCCCAGCATTTT.

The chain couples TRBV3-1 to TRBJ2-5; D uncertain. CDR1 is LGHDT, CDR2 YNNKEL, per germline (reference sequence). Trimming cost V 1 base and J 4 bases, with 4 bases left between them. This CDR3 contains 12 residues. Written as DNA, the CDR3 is TGTGCCAGCAGCCAAGGACCAGAGACCCAGTACTTC. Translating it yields CASSQGPETQYF.

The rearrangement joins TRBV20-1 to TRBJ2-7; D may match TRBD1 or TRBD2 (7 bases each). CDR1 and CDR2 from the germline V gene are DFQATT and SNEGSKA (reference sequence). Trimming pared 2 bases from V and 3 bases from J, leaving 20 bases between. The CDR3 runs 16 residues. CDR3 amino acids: CSARPRGGGNRYEQYF. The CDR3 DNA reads TGCAGTGCTAGACCACGGGGAGGGGGCAATCGCTACGAGCAGTACTTC.

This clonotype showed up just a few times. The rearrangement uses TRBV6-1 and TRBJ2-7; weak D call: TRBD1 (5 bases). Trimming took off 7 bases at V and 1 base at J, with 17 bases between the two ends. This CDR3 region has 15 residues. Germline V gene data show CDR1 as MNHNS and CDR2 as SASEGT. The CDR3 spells CASTLVGAKSYEQYF. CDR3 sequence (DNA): TGTGCCAGCACCCTCGTAGGGGCTAAATCCTACGAGCAGTACTTC.